The sequence of this T cell receptor (beta chain) was determined in a study of CD8 T cells in Susac syndrome. From germline, CDR1 is DFQATT and CDR2 SNEGSKA (reference sequence). This CDR3 spans 16 amino acids. V was trimmed by 1 base and J by 0 bases, leaving 15 bases between them. It was with random hexamers that 0.5 to 1 ug RNA was reverse transcribed. The immunoSEQ assay covered 54 Vbeta and 13 Jbeta segments for CDR3. TCRdb analysed the immunoSEQ multiplex PCR reads with MiXCR anew, one entry per CDR3 protein. The sample contains more than 75,000 distinct CDR3 sequences, approximately 92% of which appear only once.

The TCR sequence derives from a human donor in good health. Sequenced material: CD8+ T cells from PBMCs. The rearrangement links TRBV20-1 to TRBJ1-2; no firm D call. The CDR3 nucleotides are TGCAGTGCTAGAGGGGCACGGGTCGACCCTAACTATGGCTACACCTTC. Its translation: CSARGARVDPNYGYTF.